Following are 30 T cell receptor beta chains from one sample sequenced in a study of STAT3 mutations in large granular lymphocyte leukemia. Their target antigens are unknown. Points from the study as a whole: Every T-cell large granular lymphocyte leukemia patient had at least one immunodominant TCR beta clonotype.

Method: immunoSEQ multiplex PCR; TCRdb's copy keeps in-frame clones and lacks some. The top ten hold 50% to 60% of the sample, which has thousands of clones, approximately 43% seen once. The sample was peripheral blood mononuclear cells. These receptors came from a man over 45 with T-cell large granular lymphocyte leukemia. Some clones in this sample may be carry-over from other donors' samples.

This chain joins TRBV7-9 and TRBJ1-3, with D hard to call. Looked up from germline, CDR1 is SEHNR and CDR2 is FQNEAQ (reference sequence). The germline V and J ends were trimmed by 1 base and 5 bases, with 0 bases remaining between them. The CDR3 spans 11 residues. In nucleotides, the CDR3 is TGTGCCAGCAGCTTAGGAAACACCATATATTTT. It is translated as CASSLGNTIYF.

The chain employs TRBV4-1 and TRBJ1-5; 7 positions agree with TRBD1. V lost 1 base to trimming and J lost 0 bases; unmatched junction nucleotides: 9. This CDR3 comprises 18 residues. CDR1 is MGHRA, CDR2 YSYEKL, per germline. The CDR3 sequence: CASSQVWTGPYSNQPQHF. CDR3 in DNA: TGCGCCAGCAGCCAAGTTTGGACAGGCCCCTATAGCAATCAGCCCCAGCATTTT.

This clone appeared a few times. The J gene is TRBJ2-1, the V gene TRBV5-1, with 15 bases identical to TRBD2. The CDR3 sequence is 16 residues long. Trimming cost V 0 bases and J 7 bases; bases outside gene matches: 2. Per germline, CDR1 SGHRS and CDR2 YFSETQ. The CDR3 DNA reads TGCGCCAGCAGCTTGGAGGGGACTAGCGGGAGGAATGAGCAGTTCTTC. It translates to CASSLEGTSGRNEQFF.

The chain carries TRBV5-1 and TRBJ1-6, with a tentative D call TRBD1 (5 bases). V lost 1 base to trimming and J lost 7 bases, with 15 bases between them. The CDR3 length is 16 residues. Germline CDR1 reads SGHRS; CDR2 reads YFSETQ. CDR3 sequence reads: CASSLSGRGSNSPLHF. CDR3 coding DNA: TGCGCCAGCAGCTTGTCAGGACGGGGGTCCAATTCACCCCTCCACTTT.

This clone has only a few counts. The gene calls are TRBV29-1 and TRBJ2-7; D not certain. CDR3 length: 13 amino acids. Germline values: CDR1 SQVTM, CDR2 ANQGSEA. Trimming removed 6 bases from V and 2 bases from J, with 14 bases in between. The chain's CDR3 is CSVADIGTYEQYF. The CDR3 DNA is TGCAGCGTCGCTGATATCGGTACCTACGAGCAGTACTTC.

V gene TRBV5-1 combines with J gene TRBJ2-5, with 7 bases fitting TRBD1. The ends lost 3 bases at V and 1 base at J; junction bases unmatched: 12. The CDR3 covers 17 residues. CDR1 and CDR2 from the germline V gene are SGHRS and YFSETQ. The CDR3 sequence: CASSSPKPRDSQETQYF. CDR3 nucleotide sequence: TGCGCCAGCAGCTCCCCTAAACCCCGGGACAGCCAAGAGACCCAGTACTTC.

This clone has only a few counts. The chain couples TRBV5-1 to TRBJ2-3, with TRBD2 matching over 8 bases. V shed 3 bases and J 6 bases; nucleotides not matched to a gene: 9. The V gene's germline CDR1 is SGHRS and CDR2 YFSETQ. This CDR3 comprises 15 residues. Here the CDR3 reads CASSSESGGWDTQYF. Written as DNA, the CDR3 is TGCGCCAGCAGCTCGGAGAGCGGGGGTTGGGATACGCAGTATTTT.

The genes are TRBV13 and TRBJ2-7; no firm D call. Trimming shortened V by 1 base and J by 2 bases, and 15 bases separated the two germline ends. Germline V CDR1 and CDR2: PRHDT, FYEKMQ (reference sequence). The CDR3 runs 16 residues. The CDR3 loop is CASSLDLGMFPYEQYF. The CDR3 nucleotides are TGTGCCAGCAGCTTAGACTTGGGGATGTTCCCCTACGAGCAGTACTTC.

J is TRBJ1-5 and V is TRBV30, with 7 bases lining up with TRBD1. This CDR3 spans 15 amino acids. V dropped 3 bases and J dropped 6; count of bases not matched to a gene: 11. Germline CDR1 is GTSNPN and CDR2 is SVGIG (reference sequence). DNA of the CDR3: TGTGCCTGGAGCTCCTCAGGGGGAAGTAGTCAGCCCCAGCATTTT. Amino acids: CAWSSSGGSSQPQHF.

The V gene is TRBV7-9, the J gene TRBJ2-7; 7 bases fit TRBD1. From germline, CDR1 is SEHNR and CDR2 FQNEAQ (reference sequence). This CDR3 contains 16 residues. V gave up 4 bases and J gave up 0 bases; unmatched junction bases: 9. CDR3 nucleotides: TGTGCCAGCAGCTCCCTCGAAGGGACAGCCTCCTACGAGCAGTACTTC. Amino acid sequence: CASSSLEGTASYEQYF.

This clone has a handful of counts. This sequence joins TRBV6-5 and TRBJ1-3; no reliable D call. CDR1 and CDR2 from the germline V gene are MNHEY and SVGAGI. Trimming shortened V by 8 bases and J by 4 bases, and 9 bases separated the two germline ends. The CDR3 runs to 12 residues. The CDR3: CASPPKGNTIYF. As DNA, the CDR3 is TGTGCCAGCCCTCCAAAGGGAAACACCATATATTTT.

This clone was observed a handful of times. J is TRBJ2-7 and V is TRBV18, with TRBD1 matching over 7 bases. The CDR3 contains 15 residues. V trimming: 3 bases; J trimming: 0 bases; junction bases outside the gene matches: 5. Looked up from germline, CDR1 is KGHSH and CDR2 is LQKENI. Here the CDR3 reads CASSPGQVTSYEQYF. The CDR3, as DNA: TGTGCCAGCTCACCTGGACAGGTGACCTCCTACGAGCAGTACTTC.

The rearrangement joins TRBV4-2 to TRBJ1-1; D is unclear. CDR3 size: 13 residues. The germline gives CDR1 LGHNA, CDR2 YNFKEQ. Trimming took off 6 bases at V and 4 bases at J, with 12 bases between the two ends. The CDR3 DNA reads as TGTGCCAGCAGTTTGGGCGCCAGCACTGAAGCTTTCTTT. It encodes CASSLGASTEAFF.

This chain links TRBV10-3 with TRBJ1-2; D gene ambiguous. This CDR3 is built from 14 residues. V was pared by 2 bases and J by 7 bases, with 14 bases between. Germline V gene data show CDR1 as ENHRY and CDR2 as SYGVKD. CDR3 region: CAISEQKLLFGYTF. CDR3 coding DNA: TGTGCCATCAGTGAGCAAAAACTATTGTTTGGCTACACCTTC.

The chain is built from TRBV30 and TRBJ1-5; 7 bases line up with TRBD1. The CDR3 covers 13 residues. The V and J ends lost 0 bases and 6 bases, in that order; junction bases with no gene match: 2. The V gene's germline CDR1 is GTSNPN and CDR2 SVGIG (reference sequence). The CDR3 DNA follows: TGTGCCTGGAGTGTAGGGGGCGTTCAGCCCCAGCATTTT. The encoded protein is CAWSVGGVQPQHF.

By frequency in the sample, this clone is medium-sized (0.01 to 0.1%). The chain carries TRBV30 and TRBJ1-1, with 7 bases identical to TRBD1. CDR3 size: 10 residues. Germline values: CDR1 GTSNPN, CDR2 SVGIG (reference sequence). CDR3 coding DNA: TGTGCGGCCCAGGGGGAGGCAGCTTTCTTT. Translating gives CAAQGEAAFF.

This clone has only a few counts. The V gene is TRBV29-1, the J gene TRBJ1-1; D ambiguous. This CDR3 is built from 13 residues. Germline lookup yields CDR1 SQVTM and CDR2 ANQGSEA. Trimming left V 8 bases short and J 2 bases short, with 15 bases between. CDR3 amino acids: CSLSEGTNTEAFF. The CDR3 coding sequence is TGCAGCCTTTCGGAGGGCACTAACACTGAAGCTTTCTTT.

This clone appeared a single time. The CDR3 nucleotides are TGTGCCAGCAGCTTAGAGCCTTATGGCTACACCTTC. Its protein is CASSLEPYGYTF. The chain recombines TRBV7-9 with TRBJ1-2; D uncertain. V shed 1 base and J shed 5 bases, with 5 bases lying between them. The CDR3 loop spans 12 amino acids. Germline V gene data show CDR1 as SEHNR and CDR2 as FQNEAQ (reference sequence).

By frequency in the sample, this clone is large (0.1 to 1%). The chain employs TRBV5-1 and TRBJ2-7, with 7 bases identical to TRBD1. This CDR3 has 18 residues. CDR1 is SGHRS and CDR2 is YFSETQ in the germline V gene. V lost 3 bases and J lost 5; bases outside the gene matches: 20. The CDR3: CASSYGQVTTGEGHEQYF. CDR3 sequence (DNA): TGCGCCAGCAGCTATGGACAGGTGACAACTGGAGAGGGCCACGAGCAGTACTTC.

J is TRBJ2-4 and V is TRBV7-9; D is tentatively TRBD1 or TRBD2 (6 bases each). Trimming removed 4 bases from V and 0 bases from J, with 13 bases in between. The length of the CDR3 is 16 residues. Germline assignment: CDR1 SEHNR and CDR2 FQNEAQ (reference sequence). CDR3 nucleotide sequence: TGTGCCAGCAGCTCGGGGGCGGGGCTAGCCAAAAACATTCAGTACTTC. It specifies CASSSGAGLAKNIQYF.

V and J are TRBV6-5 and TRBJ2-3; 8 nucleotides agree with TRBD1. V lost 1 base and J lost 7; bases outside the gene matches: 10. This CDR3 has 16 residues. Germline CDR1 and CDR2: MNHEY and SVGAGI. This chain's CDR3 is CASSYYWTGNVHTQYF. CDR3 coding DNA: TGTGCCAGCAGTTACTATTGGACAGGGAACGTACATACGCAGTATTTT.

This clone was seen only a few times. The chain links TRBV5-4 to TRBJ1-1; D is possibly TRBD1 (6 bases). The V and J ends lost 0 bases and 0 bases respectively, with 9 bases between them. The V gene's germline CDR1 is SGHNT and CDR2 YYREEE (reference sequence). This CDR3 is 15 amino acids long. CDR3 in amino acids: CASSLAGQMNTEAFF. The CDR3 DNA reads TGTGCCAGCAGCTTGGCAGGACAGATGAACACTGAAGCTTTCTTT.

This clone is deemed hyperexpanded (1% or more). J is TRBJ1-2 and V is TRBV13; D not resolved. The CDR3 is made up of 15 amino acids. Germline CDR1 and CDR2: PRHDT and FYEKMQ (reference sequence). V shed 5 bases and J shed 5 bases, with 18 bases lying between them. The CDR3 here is CASSATHTVGYGYTF. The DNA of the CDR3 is TGTGCCAGCAGCGCGACCCACACCGTCGGGTATGGCTACACCTTC.

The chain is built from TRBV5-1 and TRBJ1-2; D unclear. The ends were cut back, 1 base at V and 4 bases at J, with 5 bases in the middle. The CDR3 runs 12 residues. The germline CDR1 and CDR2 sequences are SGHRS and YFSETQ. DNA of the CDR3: TGCGCCAGCAGCTTGTCCAGCTATGGCTACACCTTC. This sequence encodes CASSLSSYGYTF.

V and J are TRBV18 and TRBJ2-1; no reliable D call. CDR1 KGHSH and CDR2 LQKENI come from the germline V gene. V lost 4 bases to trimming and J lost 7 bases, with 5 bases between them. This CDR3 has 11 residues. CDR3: CASSLLNEQFF. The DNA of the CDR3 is TGTGCCAGCTCACTCCTGAATGAGCAGTTCTTC.

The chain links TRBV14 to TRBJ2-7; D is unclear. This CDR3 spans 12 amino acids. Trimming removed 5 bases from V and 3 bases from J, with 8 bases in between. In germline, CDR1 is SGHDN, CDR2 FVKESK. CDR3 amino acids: CASSSSYYEQYF. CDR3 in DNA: TGTGCCAGCAGCTCGTCCTACTACGAGCAGTACTTC.

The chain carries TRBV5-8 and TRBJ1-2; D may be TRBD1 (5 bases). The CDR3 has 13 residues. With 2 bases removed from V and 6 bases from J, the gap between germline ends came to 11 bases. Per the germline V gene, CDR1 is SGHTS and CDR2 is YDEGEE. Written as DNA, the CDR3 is TGTGCCAGCAGCTTCCCAGGGCACGATGGCTACACCTTC. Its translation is CASSFPGHDGYTF.

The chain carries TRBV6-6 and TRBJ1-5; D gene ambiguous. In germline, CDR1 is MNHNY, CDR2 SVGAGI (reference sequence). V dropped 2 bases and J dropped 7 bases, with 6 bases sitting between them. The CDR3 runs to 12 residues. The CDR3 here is CASSYERQPQHF. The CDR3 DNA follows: TGTGCCAGCAGTTACGAAAGGCAGCCCCAGCATTTT.

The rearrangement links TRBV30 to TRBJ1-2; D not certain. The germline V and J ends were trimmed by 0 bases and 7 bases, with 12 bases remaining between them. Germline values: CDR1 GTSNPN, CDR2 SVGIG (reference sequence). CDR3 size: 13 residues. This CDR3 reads CAWSVQSSSGYTF. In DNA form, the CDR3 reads TGTGCCTGGAGTGTACAGTCGAGTTCTGGCTACACCTTC.

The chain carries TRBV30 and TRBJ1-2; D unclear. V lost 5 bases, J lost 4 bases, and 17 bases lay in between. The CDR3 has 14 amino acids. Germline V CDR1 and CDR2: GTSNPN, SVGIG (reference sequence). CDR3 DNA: TGTGCCTGGGTTCCGCACGAGCTATCCTATGGCTACACCTTC. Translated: CAWVPHELSYGYTF.